One sample yielded the 25 T cell receptor beta chains listed below, sequenced in a study of cytomegalovirus exposure and HLA in healthy donors. Vbeta (60) and Jbeta (13) primers were used in the PCR. Sequencing was performed with immunoSEQ multiplex PCR; in TCRdb, only in-frame clones are kept and a portion is missing. The sample comprises 150,000 to 170,000 clones, about three quarters of which are singletons, and under 1.5% rests with the top ten. Material: PBMCs. These receptors were collected from a man aged 18 to 29 in good health and CMV-seronegative.

This chain connects TRBV2 to TRBJ2-7; TRBD2 aligns across 7 bases. Germline V gene lookup returns CDR1 SNHLY and CDR2 FYNNEI. J was trimmed by 0 bases and V by 6 bases; bases with no gene match: 14. CDR3 length: 17 amino acids. As DNA, the CDR3 is TGTGCCAGCAGCCCACCGGGGGGATACCGACACTCCTACGAGCAGTACTTC. Translating gives CASSPPGGYRHSYEQYF.

This chain uses TRBV2 with TRBJ2-7; D call uncertain. Germline V gene data show CDR1 as SNHLY and CDR2 as FYNNEI. V was shortened by 4 bases and J by 7 bases, with 14 bases between the two germline ends. This CDR3 has 13 residues. The CDR3 sequence: CASSVAPAGEQYF. CDR3 sequence (DNA): TGTGCCAGCAGTGTAGCCCCCGCCGGGGAGCAGTACTTC.

This chain joins TRBV10-3 and TRBJ2-6, with TRBD1 matching 11 bases. CDR3 length equals 17 residues. The V segment lost 3 bases and the J segment 0 bases; nucleotides outside the gene matches: 1. From germline, CDR1 is ENHRY and CDR2 SYGVKD. CDR3 coding DNA: TGTGCCATCAGTGACGGGACAGGGGGCTCTGGGGCCAACGTCCTGACTTTC. This codes for CAISDGTGGSGANVLTF.

This clone was seen a few times. The chain has TRBV30 and TRBJ2-1; D ambiguous. CDR1 is GTSNPN, CDR2 SVGIG, per germline (reference sequence). The CDR3 length is 12 residues. V shed 1 base and J shed 8 bases, with 9 bases lying between them. This CDR3 is CAWSDSRDEQFF. CDR3 sequence (DNA): TGTGCCTGGAGTGACTCCCGGGATGAGCAGTTCTTC. Together with reference TRBV30 and TRBJ2-1, the CDR3 gives the full variable domain: SQTIHQWPATLVQPVGSPLSLECTVEGTSNPNLYWYRQAAGRGLQLLFYSVGIGQISSEVPQNLSASRPQDRQFILSSKKLLLSDSGFYLCAWSDSRDEQFFGPGTRLTVL.

The sample holds a few counts of this clone. J is TRBJ1-1 and V is TRBV2; TRBD1 agrees at 8 bases. The germline CDR1 and CDR2 sequences are SNHLY and FYNNEI. After removal of 8 bases from V and 5 bases from J, the junction contained 10 bases not matched to a gene. The CDR3 is made up of 14 amino acids. The CDR3 is CASGKTGDWTEAFF. DNA of the CDR3: TGTGCCAGCGGCAAGACAGGGGATTGGACTGAAGCTTTCTTT.

The CDR3 is CASRHPGLAETGELFF. The CDR3, as DNA: TGCGCCAGCAGACACCCGGGACTAGCGGAGACCGGGGAGCTGTTTTTT. The genes are TRBV5-1 and TRBJ2-2, with 11 bases lining up with TRBD2. V was clipped by 5 bases and J by 5 bases; unmatched bases: 8. This CDR3 contains 16 residues. Looked up from germline, CDR1 is SGHRS and CDR2 is YFSETQ.

In DNA, the CDR3 is TGTGCCAGCAGCGTCTCCCCCCTTATTGGAGGGAGGGCAGGGGATGAGCAGTTCTTC. Translation: CASSVSPLIGGRAGDEQFF. V and J are TRBV9 and TRBJ2-1; D might be TRBD2 (7 bases). Germline values: CDR1 SGDLS, CDR2 YYNGEE. This CDR3 is built from 19 residues. Trimming removed 2 bases at V and 8 bases at J, with 29 bases between.

This clone appeared a single time. V and J are TRBV5-1 and TRBJ2-2; D remains ambiguous. This CDR3 is 16 amino acids long. The ends were cut back, 4 bases at V and 1 base at J, with 14 bases in the middle. The germline V gene encodes CDR1 SGHRS and CDR2 YFSETQ. The CDR3 loop reads CASSPNGLENTGELFF. In DNA form, the CDR3 reads TGCGCCAGCAGCCCGAACGGCCTAGAGAACACCGGGGAGCTGTTTTTT.

As to this clone: Other DNA sequences of this sample code for an identical CDR3. The chain is built from TRBV27 and TRBJ2-2; no clear D. The CDR3 contains 13 residues. V was pared by 2 bases and J by 2 bases, with 3 bases between. Germline lookup yields CDR1 MNHEY and CDR2 SMNVEV (reference sequence). CDR3 in amino acids: CASSLLNTGELFF. CDR3 DNA: TGTGCCAGCAGTTTACTAAACACCGGGGAGCTGTTTTTT.

This clone was counted a few times. This chain uses TRBV5-1 with TRBJ2-7, with TRBD1 matching over 9 bases. The germline V gene has CDR1 SGHRS and CDR2 YFSETQ. V was pared by 4 bases and J by 2 bases, with 7 bases of the junction left unmatched. The CDR3 extends over 15 amino acids. CDR3: CASSPMGQGAYEQYF. DNA for the CDR3: TGCGCCAGCAGCCCAATGGGACAGGGTGCCTACGAGCAGTACTTC.

This clone came up a few times. The chain is built from TRBV11-2 and TRBJ1-1; D not certain. Between the trimmed V and J ends, which lost 2 bases and 4 bases, there was a span of 11 bases. This CDR3 is built from 14 residues. In germline, CDR1 is SGHAT, CDR2 FQNNGV. The CDR3 region is CASSLRLEGTEAFF. In DNA, the CDR3 is TGTGCCAGCAGCTTAAGGCTGGAGGGCACTGAAGCTTTCTTT.

The rearrangement links TRBV6-5 to TRBJ2-5; TRBD2 aligns across 7 bases. The CDR3 runs to 14 residues. CDR1 and CDR2 (germline): MNHEY, SVGAGI. Trimming took 8 bases from V and 1 from J; bases not matched to a gene: 7. The CDR3 region is CASSAGWVQETQYF. The CDR3 bases are TGTGCCAGCTCAGCGGGATGGGTCCAAGAGACCCAGTACTTC.

The chain joins TRBV7-2 to TRBJ2-1, with D possibly being TRBD1 (5 bases). CDR1 is SGHTA and CDR2 is FQGNSA in the germline V gene. V was pared by 3 bases and J by 5 bases, with 11 bases between. The CDR3 has 14 amino acids. The CDR3 sequence: CASSFWAGNNEQFF. The CDR3 region has the DNA TGTGCCAGCAGCTTTTGGGCAGGGAACAATGAGCAGTTCTTC. Together with reference TRBV7-2 and TRBJ2-1, the CDR3 gives the full variable domain: GAGVSQSPSNKVTEKGKDVELRCDPISGHTALYWYRQSLGQGLEFLIYFQGNSAPDKSGLPSDRFSAERTGGSVSTLTIQRTQQEDSAVYLCASSFWAGNNEQFFGPGTRLTVL.

The J gene is TRBJ2-4, the V gene TRBV7-9, with D unclear. The CDR3 contains 15 residues. V was clipped by 5 bases and J by 3 bases, with 14 bases between them. CDR1 is SEHNR and CDR2 is FQNEAQ in the germline V gene (reference sequence). The CDR3: CASSHNSAGKNIQYF. As DNA, the CDR3 is TGTGCCAGCAGCCACAACTCTGCAGGCAAAAACATTCAGTACTTC.

This chain joins TRBV18 and TRBJ1-5; unclear D gene. V dropped 6 bases and J dropped 1 base, with 7 bases sitting between them. Germline V lookup: CDR1 KGHSH, CDR2 LQKENI. The CDR3 runs to 13 residues. DNA for the CDR3: TGTGCCAGCTCGGTCGAGAGCAATCAGCCCCAGCATTTT. Translation: CASSVESNQPQHF.

The V and J genes are TRBV7-6 and TRBJ2-7; 8 bases align to TRBD1. This CDR3 has 16 residues. V shed 5 bases, J shed 4 bases, and the junction held 13 bases outside the gene matches. Germline CDR1 and CDR2: SGHVS and FNYEAQ. CDR3 DNA sequence: TGTGCCAGCAGCCGACAGGGGCAGGGAGAAATGTACGAGCAGTACTTC. Its translation is CASSRQGQGEMYEQYF.

J is TRBJ2-5 and V is TRBV7-6, with D tentatively TRBD1 (5 bases). Trimming left V 1 base short and J 5 bases short, with 11 bases between. This CDR3 region has 14 residues. Germline loops: CDR1 SGHVS, CDR2 FNYEAQ. CDR3 DNA sequence: TGTGCCAGCAGCTTAGGCAGGGTCCGGGAGACCCAGTACTTC. Its translation: CASSLGRVRETQYF.

The chain has TRBV27 and TRBJ2-1, with 8 bases identical to TRBD1. This CDR3 contains 12 residues. V lost 5 bases, J lost 10 bases, and 4 bases stayed unmatched. Germline V lookup: CDR1 MNHEY, CDR2 SMNVEV (reference sequence). Here the CDR3 DNA reads TGTGCCAGCAGTGCCAGGGGGCGGGAGCAGTTCTTC. Its protein is CASSARGREQFF.

The CDR3 coding sequence is TGTGCCAGCTCAGCCGGGGAGCCCTACGAGCAGTACTTC. Its translation is CASSAGEPYEQYF. This sequence joins TRBV18 and TRBJ2-7, with D possibly matching TRBD2 (5 bases). Trimming took 5 bases from V and 2 from J, leaving 10 bases between them. The CDR3 contains 13 residues. The germline V gene has CDR1 KGHSH and CDR2 LQKENI.

The chain employs TRBV6-5 and TRBJ1-2; 7 bases agree with TRBD1. The trim removed 2 bases at V and 3 bases at J, leaving 0 bases unmatched. CDR3 length: 13 amino acids. Looked up from germline, CDR1 is MNHEY and CDR2 is SVGAGI. The CDR3 coding sequence is TGTGCCAGCAGTTACGGGACAGACTATGGCTACACCTTC. Amino acid sequence: CASSYGTDYGYTF.

This clone has just one count. V is TRBV20-1 and J is TRBJ2-7; D ambiguous. From germline, CDR1 is DFQATT and CDR2 SNEGSKA (reference sequence). This CDR3 is 11 amino acids long. The ends were cut back, 3 bases at V and 1 base at J, with 4 bases in the middle. CDR3 DNA: TGCAGTGCTAGCCTTTCCTACGAGCAGTACTTC. Translation gives CSASLSYEQYF.

The chain joins TRBV28 to TRBJ2-1; a weak D match, TRBD1 (6 bases). Germline CDR1 is MDHEN and CDR2 is SYDVKM. The CDR3 sequence is 17 residues long. V lost 5 bases and J lost 0, with 17 bases in between. CDR3 nucleotide sequence: TGTGCCAGCAGTCCCAACGCACGACAGGTCTCCTACAATGAGCAGTTCTTC. It is translated as CASSPNARQVSYNEQFF.

This sequence joins TRBV18 and TRBJ2-3, with D possibly TRBD1 on 7 matching bases. There are 16 residues in the CDR3. V gave up 4 bases and J gave up 1 base, with 15 bases separating them. The germline gives CDR1 KGHSH, CDR2 LQKENI. CDR3 region: CASSQGAGSGTDTQYF. CDR3 DNA sequence: TGTGCCAGCTCACAGGGGGCGGGGTCGGGCACAGATACGCAGTATTTT. The variable domain in full, completed from reference TRBV18 and TRBJ2-3, reads NAGVMQNPRHLVRRRGQEARLRCSPMKGHSHVYWYRQLPEEGLKFMVYLQKENIIDESGMPKERFSAEFPKEGPSILRIQQVVRGDSAAYFCASSQGAGSGTDTQYFGPGTRLTVL.

This clone was seen a few times. One end of the junction does not line up with germline, which may come from a read error. The chain employs TRBV19 and TRBJ2-4; 7 bases align to TRBD2. This CDR3 is built from 11 residues. Germline-derived CDR1 and CDR2 are LNHDA and SQIVND (reference sequence). The CDR3 DNA follows: TGTGCCAGTAGTATGGGAGGGAGTAGCGACTTC. This translates into CASSMGGSSDF.

This chain joins TRBV2 and TRBJ2-3; TRBD2 matches 7 bases. Losses at the gene ends were 4 bases for V and 6 bases for J; bases not matched to a gene: 7. CDR1 and CDR2 (germline): SNHLY, FYNNEI. CDR3 length: 14 amino acids. The CDR3 nucleotides read TGTGCCAGCAGTGGTCCGGGAGGCAGGGATACGCAGTATTTT. Translating it yields CASSGPGGRDTQYF.